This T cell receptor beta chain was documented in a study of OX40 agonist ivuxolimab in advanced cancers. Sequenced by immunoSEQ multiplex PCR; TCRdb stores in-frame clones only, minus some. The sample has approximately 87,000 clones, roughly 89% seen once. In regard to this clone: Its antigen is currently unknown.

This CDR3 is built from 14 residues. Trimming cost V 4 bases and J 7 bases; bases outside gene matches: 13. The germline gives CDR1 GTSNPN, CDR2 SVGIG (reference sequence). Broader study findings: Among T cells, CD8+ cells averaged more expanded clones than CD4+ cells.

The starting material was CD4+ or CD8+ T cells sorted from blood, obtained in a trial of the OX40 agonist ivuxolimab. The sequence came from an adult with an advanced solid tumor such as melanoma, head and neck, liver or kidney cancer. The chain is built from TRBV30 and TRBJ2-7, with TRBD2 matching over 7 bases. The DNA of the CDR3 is TGTGCCTGGAAATCGTGGGAGGGGTATTATGAGCAGTACTTC. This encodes CAWKSWEGYYEQYF.